This T cell receptor (beta chain) was captured in a study of PD-L1 blockade in urothelial cancer. The wider study: Males with urothelial cancer arising in the bladder constituted most of the 29 patients. Blood samples had a median of around 150,000 T cells. Analysis of the blood was performed 3 weeks (second dose) and 6 weeks after treatment start.

The time point was: pretreatment peripheral blood. This table comes from immunoSEQ multiplex PCR, and its TCRdb copy is limited to in-frame clones, with some not included. Of around 68,000 clones listed, 75% to 85% are singletons. This receptor was taken from a man in his 70s with urothelial cancer. The source material was PBMCs, sampled around atezolizumab (anti-PD-L1) treatment.

The CDR3 bases are TGTGCCAGCAGTGACGCAGGACAGCTGAACACTGAAGCTTTCTTT. This gives the protein CASSDAGQLNTEAFF. The chain employs TRBV6-1 and TRBJ1-1, with D maybe TRBD1 (6 bases). CDR3 size: 15 residues. Trimming left V 3 bases short and J 0 bases short, with 11 bases between. The germline V gene encodes CDR1 MNHNS and CDR2 SASEGT.